This TCR beta chain was recorded in a study of blood T cell repertoires in COVID-19. Study summary: Both acute and convalescent COVID-19 samples were obtained from the United States, Italy and Spain. Sample material is recorded as cDNA or gDNA derived from T cells, B-cell-depleted T cells, or PBMCs.

With 5 bases clipped from V and 0 bases from J, the junction kept 2 bases outside the gene matches. In germline, CDR1 is MNHNY, CDR2 SVGAGI (reference sequence). CDR3 length: 14 residues. Clones were read by immunoSEQ multiplex PCR, and TCRdb kept only the in-frame ones, dropping some. Among over 300,000 clones listed, roughly 90% were seen once. Residents of around 24 US areas, aged about 18 to 95 years, made up the participants. Participant reports of clinical history set cohort assignment. The sample comprised PBMCs or T cells enriched from blood (not recorded which). The TCR originated in a woman aged 40-49 years who had recovered from COVID-19. The J gene is TRBJ1-2, the V gene TRBV6-6; 8 bases align to TRBD1. CDR3 nucleotides: TGTGCCAGCAGTCAACAGGGGGCTAACTATGGCTACACCTTC. Protein sequence: CASSQQGANYGYTF.